Following are 21 T cell receptor beta chains from one sample sequenced in a study of identical twins. TCRdb called the 5' RACE reads again in MiXCR, with one record for every CDR3 protein. Among hundreds of thousands of distinct CDR3 sequences listed, 20% to 25% were seen once. This sample was also put to use in a study of T cells expressing NK-cell markers.

The sample consisted of CD4+ T cells sorted from blood. The receptors shown here come from a woman under 30 in good health.

This clonotype was counted only a few times. The J gene is TRBJ1-5, the V gene TRBV5-5; D is unclear. The V end was cut by 1 base, the J end by 7 bases, with 12 bases between. The germline V gene encodes CDR1 SGHKS and CDR2 YYEKEE (reference sequence). The CDR3 runs to 14 residues. The CDR3 loop reads CASSLLPREQPQHF. CDR3 coding DNA: TGTGCCAGCAGCTTGTTACCGAGGGAGCAGCCCCAGCATTTT.

This chain links TRBV7-6 with TRBJ1-6; D is ambiguous. V was cut by 5 bases and J by 4 bases, with 9 bases left in between. This CDR3 contains 14 residues. Germline CDR1 SGHVS, CDR2 FNYEAQ. CDR3 loop: CASSGYLYNSPLHF. DNA of the CDR3: TGTGCCAGCAGCGGGTATTTGTATAATTCACCCCTCCACTTT. Full variable domain (remainder filled in from reference TRBV7-6 and TRBJ1-6): GAGVSQSPRYKVTKRGQDVALRCDPISGHVSLYWYRQALGQGPEFLTYFNYEAQQDKSGLPNDRFSAERPEGSISTLTIQRTEQRDSAMYRCASSGYLYNSPLHFGNGTRLTVT.

This clonotype was counted ten times or more. The genes are TRBV12-3 or TRBV12-4 and TRBJ2-1; D not resolved. Trimming cost V 0 bases and J 7 bases, with 10 bases left between them. The CDR3 loop spans 14 amino acids. The CDR3 sequence is CASSLATLWNEQFF. CDR3 DNA sequence: TGTGCCAGCAGTTTAGCGACGTTGTGGAATGAGCAGTTCTTC.

This clonotype occurred once. Its ends do not fully match the called genes, so a read error is possible. The V and J genes are TRBV14 and TRBJ2-1; 8 bases line up with TRBD1. This CDR3 is built from 23 residues. The germline CDR1 and CDR2 sequences are SGHDN and FVKESK. CDR3 sequence (DNA): TGTGCCAGCAGCCAAAGACAGGGGTCTAACCGCCGCTTAGGGGGGTACCAGTACAATGAGCACTTCTTC. Translating gives CASSQRQGSNRRLGGYQYNEHFF.

This clonotype was observed at least ten times. This rearrangement joins TRBV12-3 or TRBV12-4 to TRBJ1-5; D is unresolved. Trimming removed 3 bases from V and 0 bases from J, with 6 bases in between. CDR3 length equals 14 residues. The CDR3 DNA is TGTGCCAGCAGTTTTGCCCGTAGCAATCAGCCCCAGCATTTT. Translation gives CASSFARSNQPQHF.

This chain uses TRBV6-1 with TRBJ2-1, with a possible D match to TRBD2 (5 bases). Germline CDR1 is MNHNS and CDR2 is SASEGT. The CDR3 spans 16 residues. With 5 bases removed from V and 5 bases from J, the gap between germline ends came to 19 bases. CDR3: CASSLRWNGVNNEQFF. The CDR3 DNA follows: TGTGCCAGCAGTCTCCGGTGGAACGGGGTAAACAATGAGCAGTTCTTC.

This clonotype was observed many times. The rearrangement joins TRBV20-1 to TRBJ2-1; the match to TRBD2 covers 10 bases. CDR3 length: 15 residues. V shed 6 bases and J 7 bases; nucleotides not matched to a gene: 12. The germline V gene encodes CDR1 DFQATT and CDR2 SNEGSKA (reference sequence). Written as DNA, the CDR3 is TGCAGTGCCCCGTGGAGGAGCGGGAGGGCAAATGAGCAGTTCTTC. Translation: CSAPWRSGRANEQFF.

This clonotype was observed a few times. This chain joins TRBV12-3 or TRBV12-4 and TRBJ2-1, with 11 positions matching TRBD2. The CDR3 extends over 14 amino acids. The trim removed 6 bases at V and 10 bases at J, leaving 8 bases unmatched. In DNA, the CDR3 is TGTGCCAGCAGCCTTAGCGGGGGGGCCCTGGAGCAGTTCTTC. Translation gives CASSLSGGALEQFF.

The chain employs TRBV7-2 and TRBJ2-7, with TRBD1 as a possible D gene (5 bases). Looked up from germline, CDR1 is SGHTA and CDR2 is FQGNSA. Trimming cost V 1 base and J 3 bases, with 10 bases left between them. The CDR3 covers 14 residues. The CDR3 loop is CASSLEWGNYEQYF. The CDR3 DNA follows: TGTGCCAGCAGCTTAGAATGGGGCAACTACGAGCAGTACTTC.

In its sample, this clonotype was seen a few times. J is TRBJ1-4 and V is TRBV7-9, with unresolved D. Trimming pared 3 bases from V and 8 bases from J, leaving 13 bases between. Germline V gene lookup returns CDR1 SEHNR and CDR2 FQNEAQ (reference sequence). The CDR3 runs 14 residues. CDR3 DNA: TGTGCCAGCAGCTTGATTGGCGTCTGGGAAAAACTGTTTTTT. Protein product: CASSLIGVWEKLFF.

At least ten counts were recorded for this clonotype. The genes are TRBV7-9 and TRBJ2-7; D remains unclear. V dropped 4 bases and J dropped 3 bases, with 7 bases sitting between them. Germline V gene sequence: CDR1 SEHNR, CDR2 FQNEAQ (reference sequence). There are 12 residues in the CDR3. The DNA of the CDR3 is TGTGCCAGCAGCTCTACCAGCTACGAGCAGTACTTC. Translation: CASSSTSYEQYF.

The V and J genes are TRBV20-1 and TRBJ2-2; no clear D gene. Germline CDR1 reads DFQATT; CDR2 reads SNEGSKA (reference sequence). V gave up 2 bases and J gave up 5 bases, with 9 bases separating them. There are 13 residues in the CDR3. DNA of the CDR3: TGCAGTGCTAGATTCTATACGACCGGGGAGCTGTTTTTT. It codes for CSARFYTTGELFF.

The chain combines TRBV4-1 with TRBJ2-5; either TRBD1 or TRBD2 may fit D (6 bases each). The length of the CDR3 is 15 residues. Germline lookup yields CDR1 MGHRA and CDR2 YSYEKL. Trimming removed 4 bases at V and 1 base at J, with 13 bases between. As DNA, the CDR3 is TGCGCCAGCAGCCGAGAGGGGGGTGGCCAAGAGACCCAGTACTTC. It specifies CASSREGGGQETQYF.

This chain links TRBV6-1 with TRBJ1-2; D remains ambiguous. The CDR3 totals 13 residues. With 8 bases removed from V and 0 bases from J, the gap between germline ends came to 10 bases. Germline assignment: CDR1 MNHNS and CDR2 SASEGT. In DNA, the CDR3 is TGTGCCAGCCGGGCGTCCGCTAACTATGGCTACACCTTC. The encoded protein is CASRASANYGYTF.

This chain joins TRBV7-9 and TRBJ2-7; D is possibly TRBD1 or TRBD2 (5 bases each). This CDR3 comprises 13 residues. With 2 bases removed from V and 6 bases from J, the gap between germline ends came to 11 bases. Germline V gene data show CDR1 as SEHNR and CDR2 as FQNEAQ (reference sequence). CDR3 sequence (DNA): TGTGCCAGCAGCTTATCAGAGGGGACCGAGCAGTACTTC. The encoded protein is CASSLSEGTEQYF.

V gene TRBV11-3 combines with J gene TRBJ2-1, with TRBD1 matching over 7 bases. V shed 2 bases, J shed 10 bases, and the junction held 5 bases outside the gene matches. Germline loops: CDR1 SGHNT, CDR2 YENEEA. The CDR3 consists of 13 residues. CDR3: CASSLIQGVEQFF. DNA for the CDR3: TGTGCCAGCAGCTTAATCCAGGGGGTGGAGCAGTTCTTC.

This clonotype was picked up a small number of times. CDR3 DNA sequence: TGTGCCAGCAGTTTCGCCAGGGCCAACACTGAAGCTTTCTTT. Amino acids: CASSFARANTEAFF. The V call is TRBV12-3 or TRBV12-4, the J call TRBJ1-1; maybe TRBD1 (5 bases). CDR3 length: 14 amino acids. Trimming removed 3 bases from V and 2 bases from J, with 10 bases in between.

This clonotype turned up a few times. The J gene is TRBJ2-5, the V gene TRBV20-1; D unclear. The germline gives CDR1 DFQATT, CDR2 SNEGSKA (reference sequence). V was cut by 4 bases and J by 0 bases, with 6 bases left in between. This CDR3 has 12 residues. The CDR3, as DNA: TGCAGTGCTACAAACTACCAAGAGACCCAGTACTTC. Its protein is CSATNYQETQYF.

The chain is built from TRBV20-1 and TRBJ2-3; TRBD2 aligns across 7 bases. V was pared by 3 bases and J by 2 bases, with 5 bases of the junction left unmatched. CDR3 length equals 14 residues. The germline gives CDR1 DFQATT, CDR2 SNEGSKA (reference sequence). CDR3 coding DNA: TGCAGTGCTAGGCGGGGGTTACCCACAGATACGCAGTATTTT. This sequence encodes CSARRGLPTDTQYF.

This chain uses TRBV12-3 or TRBV12-4 with TRBJ1-2, with D hard to call. The CDR3 loop spans 12 amino acids. The V end was cut by 3 bases, the J end by 2 bases, with 4 bases between. The CDR3 bases are TGTGCCAGCAGTTTCCAAAACTATGGCTACACCTTC. Protein sequence: CASSFQNYGYTF.

This clonotype was observed a handful of times. The chain couples TRBV6-1 to TRBJ2-7; D possibly matches TRBD1 or TRBD2 (5 bases each). Germline lookup yields CDR1 MNHNS and CDR2 SASEGT. V dropped 4 bases and J dropped 4 bases, with 17 bases sitting between them. The CDR3 totals 15 residues. The CDR3: CASSVMGRTVYEQYF. The CDR3 nucleotides read TGTGCCAGCAGTGTGATGGGACGGACTGTTTACGAGCAGTACTTC.